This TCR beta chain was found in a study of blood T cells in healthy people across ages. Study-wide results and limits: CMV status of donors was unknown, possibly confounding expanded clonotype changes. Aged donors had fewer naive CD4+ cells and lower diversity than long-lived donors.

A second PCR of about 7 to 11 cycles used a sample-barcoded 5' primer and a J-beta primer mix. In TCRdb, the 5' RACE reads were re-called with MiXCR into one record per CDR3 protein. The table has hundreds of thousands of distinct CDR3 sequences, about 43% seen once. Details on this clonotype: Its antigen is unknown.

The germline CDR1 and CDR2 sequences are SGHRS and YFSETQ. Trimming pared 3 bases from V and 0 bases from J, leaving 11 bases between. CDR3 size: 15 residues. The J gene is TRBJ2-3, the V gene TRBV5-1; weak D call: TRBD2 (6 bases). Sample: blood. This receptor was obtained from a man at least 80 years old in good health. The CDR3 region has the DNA TGCGCCAGCAGCTCGCGGGGACTGAGCACAGATACGCAGTATTTT. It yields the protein CASSSRGLSTDTQYF.